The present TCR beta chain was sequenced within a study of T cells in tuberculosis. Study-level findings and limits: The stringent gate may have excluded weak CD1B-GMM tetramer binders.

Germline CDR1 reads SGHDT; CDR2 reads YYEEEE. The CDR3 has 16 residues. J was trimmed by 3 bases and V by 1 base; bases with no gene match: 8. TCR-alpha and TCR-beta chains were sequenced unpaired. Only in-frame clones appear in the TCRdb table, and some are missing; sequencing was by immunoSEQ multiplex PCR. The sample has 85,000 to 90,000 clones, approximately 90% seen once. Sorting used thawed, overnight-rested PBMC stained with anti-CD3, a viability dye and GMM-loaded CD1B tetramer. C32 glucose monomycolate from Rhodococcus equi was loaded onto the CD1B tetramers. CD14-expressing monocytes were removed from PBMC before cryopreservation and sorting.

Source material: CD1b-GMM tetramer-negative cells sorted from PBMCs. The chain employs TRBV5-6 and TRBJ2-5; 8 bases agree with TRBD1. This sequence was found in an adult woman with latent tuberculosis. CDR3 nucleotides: TGTGCCAGCAGCTTGATCCAGGGGGCGTTGGAAGAGACCCAGTACTTC. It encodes CASSLIQGALEETQYF.